What follows are 25 T cell receptor beta chains derived from one specimen sequenced in a study of blood T cell repertoires in COVID-19. Data came from immunoSEQ multiplex PCR; TCRdb stores just in-frame clones and leaves some out. The sample includes approximately 210,000 clones, roughly 79% seen only once; the top ten take approximately 16%. Sample: PBMCs or T cells enriched from blood (not recorded which). Every receptor here comes from a man aged 35-49 years who had recovered from COVID-19.

The chain carries TRBV27 and TRBJ1-2; the D gene is possibly TRBD1 (6 bases). Germline lookup yields CDR1 MNHEY and CDR2 SMNVEV (reference sequence). The V end lost 6 bases, the J end lost 7 bases, and 18 bases lay between the germline ends. CDR3 length: 14 amino acids. CDR3 region: CASRPDRFWGGYTF. CDR3 nucleotide sequence: TGTGCCAGCAGACCCGACAGGTTTTGGGGTGGCTACACCTTC.

The chain has TRBV27 and TRBJ2-7; D may be TRBD2 (6 bases). V shed 8 bases and J shed 7 bases, with 18 bases lying between them. Germline values: CDR1 MNHEY, CDR2 SMNVEV (reference sequence). CDR3 size: 13 residues. The CDR3 sequence: CASGPGGWGEQYF. The CDR3 DNA follows: TGTGCCAGCGGTCCTGGGGGGTGGGGAGAGCAGTACTTC.

CDR3 nucleotide sequence: TGTGCCCTCTCCGCGGGTGGTTACAATGAGCAGTTCTTC. Translated, it gives CALSAGGYNEQFF. This rearrangement joins TRBV7-9 to TRBJ2-1, with TRBD2 as a possible D gene (5 bases). Trimming left V 11 bases short and J 4 bases short, with 15 bases between. Germline-derived CDR1 and CDR2 are SEHNR and FQNEAQ (reference sequence). The CDR3 totals 13 residues. Supplemented by reference TRBV7-9 and TRBJ2-1, the full variable domain reads DTGVSQNPRHKITKRGQNVTFRCDPISEHNRLYWYRQTLGQGPEFLTYFQNEAQLEKSRLLSDRFSAERPKGSFSTLEIQRTEQGDSAMYLCALSAGGYNEQFFGPGTRLTVL.

V gene TRBV5-1 combines with J gene TRBJ2-7; 13 nucleotides match TRBD2. Trimming removed 4 bases from V and 1 base from J; junction bases left unmatched: 5. CDR3 size: 16 residues. Germline V gene lookup returns CDR1 SGHRS and CDR2 YFSETQ. This chain's CDR3 is CASSRWTSGSSYEQYF. CDR3 in DNA: TGCGCCAGCAGCAGATGGACTAGCGGGAGTTCCTACGAGCAGTACTTC.

J is TRBJ2-1 and V is TRBV7-9; 8 bases are a match to TRBD1. The V gene end was trimmed by 7 bases and the J gene end by 3 bases; junction bases not matched to a gene: 8. The germline gives CDR1 SEHNR, CDR2 FQNEAQ (reference sequence). This CDR3 is built from 15 residues. In nucleotides, the CDR3 is TGTGCCAGCACCTCTAGGACAGGGAACTACAATGAGCAGTTCTTC. Residues: CASTSRTGNYNEQFF.

The CDR3, as DNA: TGTGCCACCAGCAGGGCTACTAACTACGAGCAGTACTTC. It encodes CATSRATNYEQYF. The rearrangement uses TRBV15 and TRBJ2-7; the D is unclear. This CDR3 is built from 13 residues. Trimming left V 3 bases short and J 3 bases short, with 9 bases between. From germline, CDR1 is LNHNV and CDR2 YYDKDF (reference sequence).

The V call is TRBV18, the J call TRBJ1-1; no clear D gene. V lost 0 bases, J lost 0 bases, and 5 bases lay in between. The CDR3 loop spans 14 amino acids. Germline CDR1 and CDR2: KGHSH and LQKENI. CDR3 in DNA: TGTGCCAGCTCACCACCGAGCGTGAACACTGAAGCTTTCTTT. Translated, it gives CASSPPSVNTEAFF. The variable domain in full, completed from reference TRBV18 and TRBJ1-1, reads NAGVMQNPRHLVRRRGQEARLRCSPMKGHSHVYWYRQLPEEGLKFMVYLQKENIIDESGMPKERFSAEFPKEGPSILRIQQVVRGDSAAYFCASSPPSVNTEAFFGQGTRLTVV.

This clone was observed once. The chain carries TRBV7-9 and TRBJ2-7; 11 bases line up with TRBD2. Germline CDR1 and CDR2: SEHNR and FQNEAQ (reference sequence). This CDR3 contains 16 residues. The V and J ends lost 3 bases and 1 base, in that order; junction bases with no gene match: 5. The CDR3 DNA sequence: TGTGCCAGCAGCTTTGGAACTAGCGGGAGATCCTACGAGCAGTACTTC. It encodes CASSFGTSGRSYEQYF.

The chain couples TRBV4-3 to TRBJ2-2; no reliable D call. CDR1 is LGHNA and CDR2 is YSLEER in the germline V gene. Between the trimmed V and J ends, which lost 1 base and 4 bases, there was a span of 7 bases. The CDR3 has 14 amino acids. The CDR3 bases are TGCGCCAGCAGCCAAGTACAGCCCACCGGGGAGCTGTTTTTT. The encoded protein is CASSQVQPTGELFF.

The chain employs TRBV5-1 and TRBJ1-6; no clear D gene. V was pared by 1 base and J by 14 bases, with 16 bases between. Germline V gene sequence: CDR1 SGHRS, CDR2 YFSETQ. The CDR3 is made up of 14 amino acids. The CDR3 sequence is CASSLQEGRLSLHF. The CDR3 DNA reads TGCGCCAGCAGCTTGCAGGAAGGGAGGCTATCCCTCCACTTT.

The chain uses TRBV18 and TRBJ1-4; no clear D gene. Trimming cost V 2 bases and J 0 bases, with 13 bases left between them. The CDR3 spans 17 residues. The germline V gene has CDR1 KGHSH and CDR2 LQKENI. CDR3 residues: CASSPTMTGATNEKLFF. The CDR3 region has the DNA TGTGCCAGCTCACCAACTATGACGGGAGCAACTAATGAAAAACTGTTTTTT.

The CDR3 DNA reads as TGTGCCAGCCCTCAAGGCGGGCCCCCGGAGACCCAGTACTTC. This translates into CASPQGGPPETQYF. J is TRBJ2-5 and V is TRBV19, with D perhaps matching TRBD2 (5 bases). The CDR3 runs to 14 residues. The V end lost 9 bases, the J end lost 5 bases, and 19 bases lay between the germline ends. The germline CDR1 and CDR2 sequences are LNHDA and SQIVND (reference sequence).

The rearrangement uses TRBV7-3 and TRBJ2-7, with TRBD2 matching over 7 bases. The CDR3 consists of 15 residues. Germline CDR1 SGHTA, CDR2 FQGTGA. J lost 6 bases, V lost 5 bases, and 13 bases had no gene match. The CDR3 region is CASSPGGGRGGEQYF. The CDR3 nucleotides read TGTGCCAGCAGCCCCGGAGGTGGGAGGGGCGGCGAGCAGTACTTC.

The count of this clone is one. This chain joins TRBV3-1 (or the pseudogene TRBV3-2) and TRBJ2-1; 12 bases fit TRBD2. Germline-derived CDR1 and CDR2 are LGHDT and YNNKEL (reference sequence). The CDR3 runs to 20 residues. Trimming at V came to 0 bases and at J to 2 bases, leaving 11 bases not matched to a gene. The CDR3 sequence: CASSQDSNLAGGVPYNEQFF. The CDR3 DNA follows: TGTGCCAGCAGCCAAGATTCGAATCTAGCGGGGGGGGTCCCCTACAATGAGCAGTTCTTC.

This chain joins TRBV2 and TRBJ2-3; D gene uncertain. CDR1 SNHLY and CDR2 FYNNEI come from the germline V gene. Trimming pared 7 bases from V and 9 bases from J, leaving 20 bases between. The CDR3 extends over 14 amino acids. CDR3 region: CASMETPVVLTQYF. For the CDR3, the DNA is TGTGCCAGCATGGAGACCCCCGTGGTCCTAACGCAGTATTTT.

The chain links TRBV7-9 to TRBJ2-3; 7 nucleotides agree with TRBD1. Per the germline V gene, CDR1 is SEHNR and CDR2 is FQNEAQ (reference sequence). The junction had 6 bases not matched to a gene; V was cut back by 5 bases and J by 4 bases. This CDR3 region has 14 residues. The DNA for the CDR3 is TGTGCCAGCAGCGACAGGGTCTTATCAGATACGCAGTATTTT. Translated: CASSDRVLSDTQYF.

This clone was found a few times. The V call is TRBV5-8, the J call TRBJ2-7; 7 bases map to TRBD1. Trimming removed 4 bases from V and 7 bases from J; junction bases left unmatched: 8. CDR1 is SGHTS and CDR2 is YDEGEE in the germline V gene. The CDR3 is 13 amino acids. The CDR3 nucleotides read TGTGCCAGCAGCCCACAGGGGCTAGGGGAGCAGTACTTC. Protein: CASSPQGLGEQYF.

V gene TRBV28 combines with J gene TRBJ2-7, with D tentatively TRBD1 (6 bases). Trimming removed 5 bases from V and 5 bases from J, with 19 bases in between. The CDR3 covers 15 residues. Germline CDR1 is MDHEN and CDR2 is SYDVKM. The CDR3 spells CASSHQGYSGNEQYF. The CDR3 DNA is TGTGCCAGCAGTCACCAGGGGTACAGTGGAAACGAGCAGTACTTC.

This clone has only one observation. The gene calls are TRBV1 and TRBJ2-1; no check of the table's D call, TRBD2, against the DNA was made. TRBV1 is a listed pseudogene. This CDR3 is 15 amino acids long. This CDR3 reads CTRLLARNSYNEQFF. The CDR3 DNA follows: TGCACCAGGTTACTAGCGCGAAACTCCTACAATGAGCAGTTCTTC.

CDR3 region: CASGTGFNQPQHF. The CDR3 DNA follows: TGTGCCTCCGGGACAGGGTTTAATCAGCCCCAGCATTTT. The rearrangement joins TRBV30 to TRBJ1-5; 9 bases fit TRBD1. The CDR3 has 13 residues. Germline loops: CDR1 GTSNPN, CDR2 SVGIG (reference sequence). The trim removed 7 bases at V and 4 bases at J, leaving 5 bases unmatched.

V gene TRBV7-6 combines with J gene TRBJ2-3; maybe TRBD2 (6 bases). CDR1 is SGHVS and CDR2 is FNYEAQ in the germline V gene. This CDR3 spans 11 amino acids. Trimming stripped 5 bases from V and 14 bases from J, with 14 bases between. As DNA, the CDR3 is TGTGCCAGCAGCGGTCCGGGACTTCTGTATTTT. Its translation is CASSGPGLLYF.

This chain connects TRBV5-8 to TRBJ1-3; D remains unclear. Trimming pared 1 base from V and 0 bases from J, leaving 8 bases between. Germline loops: CDR1 SGHTS, CDR2 YDEGEE. The CDR3 runs to 15 residues. CDR3 amino acids: CASSLPGSSGNTIYF. The CDR3 nucleotides read TGTGCCAGCAGCTTGCCGGGGAGCTCTGGAAACACCATATATTTT.

The rearrangement links TRBV27 to TRBJ1-6, with D maybe TRBD1 (6 bases). The CDR3 has 14 residues. Per the germline V gene, CDR1 is MNHEY and CDR2 is SMNVEV (reference sequence). With 5 bases removed from V and 10 bases from J, the gap between germline ends came to 15 bases. CDR3 coding DNA: TGTGCCAGCAGTCCCCCTCAGGGGCAATCACCCCTCCACTTT. It translates to CASSPPQGQSPLHF.

This clone was seen a few times. The chain links TRBV20-1 to TRBJ1-6; D call uncertain. Germline CDR1 and CDR2: DFQATT and SNEGSKA (reference sequence). The CDR3 is 13 amino acids. V lost 3 bases and J 8 bases, leaving 11 bases between the germline ends. This CDR3 is CSASPTADSPLHF. CDR3 in DNA: TGCAGTGCTAGTCCCACAGCGGATTCACCCCTCCACTTT.

This clone was detected once. The V and J genes are TRBV5-5 and TRBJ1-1; no firm D call. The V gene's germline CDR1 is SGHKS and CDR2 YYEKEE (reference sequence). The length of the CDR3 is 14 residues. Trimming pared 0 bases from V and 0 bases from J, leaving 6 bases between. CDR3 in amino acids: CASSLARVNTEAFF. Written as DNA, the CDR3 is TGTGCCAGCAGCTTGGCCCGTGTGAACACTGAAGCTTTCTTT.